Below, 27 T cell receptor beta chains from the same sample are listed, as sequenced in a study of control samples from healthy donors and cancer patients. The assay was immunoSEQ multiplex PCR, and TCRdb's table has in-frame clones only and misses some. The table shows roughly 100,000 clones, with about 91% occurring only once. Sample: blood. The receptors were sampled from a young man in good health.

The chain combines TRBV4-3 with TRBJ1-4; 7 bases are a match to TRBD1. After removal of 3 bases from V and 2 bases from J, the junction contained 12 bases not matched to a gene. The V gene's germline CDR1 is LGHNA and CDR2 YSLEER. This CDR3 has 18 residues. CDR3 nucleotides: TGCGCCAGCAGCCACGGTGTCGGGACAGCCTTGACTAATGAAAAACTGTTTTTT. Protein: CASSHGVGTALTNEKLFF.

This clone has just one count. The chain carries TRBV11-2 and TRBJ2-7; 11 bases align to TRBD2. Germline loops: CDR1 SGHAT, CDR2 FQNNGV. The CDR3 consists of 19 residues. The ends lost 0 bases at V and 0 bases at J; junction bases unmatched: 10. The CDR3 nucleotides are TGTGCCAGCAGCTTAGAAGGGACTAGCGGAGATTGGGGCTCCTACGAGCAGTACTTC. Its protein product is CASSLEGTSGDWGSYEQYF.

This clone was detected once. The V and J genes are TRBV27 and TRBJ2-7; 8 bases map to TRBD2. The CDR3 is 14 residues long. Germline CDR1 reads MNHEY; CDR2 reads SMNVEV (reference sequence). Trimming cost V 2 bases and J 6 bases; bases outside gene matches: 6. The CDR3 loop is CASSLAGLATEQYF. CDR3 bases: TGTGCCAGCAGTTTAGCCGGACTAGCCACCGAGCAGTACTTC.

V usage is TRBV7-3 and J usage is TRBJ2-1, with D maybe TRBD2 (5 bases). The CDR3 covers 15 residues. V shed 4 bases and J shed 6 bases, with 16 bases lying between them. Germline CDR1 SGHTA, CDR2 FQGTGA. This CDR3 reads CASSSDRGGFNEQFF. DNA of the CDR3: TGTGCCAGCAGCTCCGACCGGGGTGGTTTCAATGAGCAGTTCTTC.

The rearrangement joins TRBV9 to TRBJ2-1, with D uncertain. V lost 2 bases, J lost 0 bases, and 6 bases lay in between. The germline CDR1 and CDR2 sequences are SGDLS and YYNGEE. The CDR3 totals 14 residues. The CDR3 reads CASSVLNSYNEQFF. The CDR3 nucleotides read TGTGCCAGCAGCGTTTTAAACTCCTACAATGAGCAGTTCTTC.

This chain joins TRBV5-1 and TRBJ2-7, with unresolved D. Trimming shortened V by 8 bases and J by 0 bases, and 15 bases separated the two germline ends. The CDR3 sequence is 14 residues long. Germline values: CDR1 SGHRS, CDR2 YFSETQ. This CDR3 is CARVGRQSSYEQYF. The CDR3 region has the DNA TGCGCCAGGGTTGGACGCCAGAGCTCCTACGAGCAGTACTTC. Filled out from reference TRBV5-1 and TRBJ2-7, the complete variable domain reads KAGVTQTPRYLIKTRGQQVTLSCSPISGHRSVSWYQQTPGQGLQFLFEYFSETQRNKGNFPGRFSGRQFSNSRSEMNVSTLELGDSALYLCARVGRQSSYEQYFGPGTRLTVT.

V and J are TRBV27 and TRBJ1-1, with D unresolved. V shed 1 base and J shed 1 base, with 4 bases lying between them. The germline V gene has CDR1 MNHEY and CDR2 SMNVEV (reference sequence). The CDR3 has 13 amino acids. CDR3 in DNA: TGTGCCAGCAGTTTATTGCGGAACACTGAAGCTTTCTTT. Protein sequence: CASSLLRNTEAFF.

This chain's CDR3 is CASSQGRVYEQYF. The CDR3 DNA is TGTGCCAGCAGCCAAGGACGGGTCTACGAGCAGTACTTC. The rearrangement joins TRBV4-2 to TRBJ2-7; D gene uncertain. The germline gives CDR1 LGHNA, CDR2 YNFKEQ. The CDR3 length is 13 residues. V gave up 1 base and J gave up 3 bases, with 7 bases separating them.

The chain combines TRBV18 with TRBJ2-1, with 9 bases lining up with TRBD2. The germline V gene has CDR1 KGHSH and CDR2 LQKENI. The trim removed 2 bases at V and 3 bases at J, leaving 5 bases unmatched. The CDR3 is made up of 16 amino acids. For the CDR3, the DNA is TGTGCCAGCTCACCATGGCTAGCGGGGATCTACAATGAGCAGTTCTTC. Its translation is CASSPWLAGIYNEQFF.

The chain links TRBV3-1 (or the pseudogene TRBV3-2) to TRBJ2-7; 14 positions match TRBD2. Unmatched junction bases numbered 7, after V lost 4 bases and J lost 5 bases. CDR1 LGHDT and CDR2 YNNKEL come from the germline V gene (reference sequence). The CDR3 sequence is 16 residues long. The CDR3 DNA reads TGTGCCAGCAGCCTACCGGGACTAGCGGGAGCCCACGAGCAGTACTTC. It yields the protein CASSLPGLAGAHEQYF.

This clone was counted only a few times. This rearrangement joins TRBV25-1 to TRBJ1-6, with D perhaps matching TRBD1 (6 bases). The CDR3 runs 18 residues. Germline-derived CDR1 and CDR2 are MGHDK and SYGVNS. V was cut by 1 base and J by 5 bases, with 18 bases left in between. The CDR3 DNA reads as TGTGCCAGCAGTGAATCCTCCGGGACATACCTAGATAATTCACCCCTCCACTTT. It specifies CASSESSGTYLDNSPLHF.

The rearrangement uses TRBV11-2 and TRBJ2-1; 9 positions match TRBD2. CDR3 length: 17 amino acids. J gave up 5 bases and V 1 base, and 9 bases lay outside the gene matches. The germline CDR1 and CDR2 sequences are SGHAT and FQNNGV. The CDR3 sequence: CASSLAPGSGRNNEQFF. The DNA of the CDR3 is TGTGCCAGCAGCTTAGCCCCGGGTAGCGGGAGAAACAATGAGCAGTTCTTC.

This clone was observed a handful of times. The chain uses TRBV19 and TRBJ1-5; D is unresolved. The germline V gene encodes CDR1 LNHDA and CDR2 SQIVND (reference sequence). The CDR3 extends over 13 amino acids. The V gene lost 3 bases and the J gene lost 5 bases, with 8 bases spanning the gap. The CDR3 is CASSIDGYQPQHF. The CDR3 DNA sequence: TGTGCCAGTAGTATTGATGGGTATCAGCCCCAGCATTTT. The complete variable domain, with remaining parts taken from reference TRBV19 and TRBJ1-5, reads DGGITQSPKYLFRKEGQNVTLSCEQNLNHDAMYWYRQDPGQGLRLIYYSQIVNDFQKGDIAEGYSVSREKKESFPLTVTSAQKNPTAFYLCASSIDGYQPQHFGDGTRLSIL.

The chain combines TRBV11-2 with TRBJ1-4; TRBD1 aligns across 7 bases. The ends lost 3 bases at V and 10 bases at J; junction bases unmatched: 8. This CDR3 is 14 amino acids long. The germline V gene encodes CDR1 SGHAT and CDR2 FQNNGV. DNA of the CDR3: TGTGCCAGCAGCTTTAACCCCTCAGGGGGAAAACTGTTTTTT. This gives the protein CASSFNPSGGKLFF.

V is TRBV6-1 and J is TRBJ2-6; no clear D. Trimming cost V 2 bases and J 4 bases, with 6 bases left between them. Germline V gene sequence: CDR1 MNHNS, CDR2 SASEGT. The CDR3 spans 14 residues. CDR3: CASSESQGANVLTF. The CDR3 bases are TGTGCCAGCAGTGAAAGTCAGGGGGCCAACGTCCTGACTTTC.

This clone was detected only a few times. This chain joins TRBV12-5 and TRBJ2-2; 9 bases map to TRBD2. V shed 2 bases and J 3 bases; nucleotides not matched to a gene: 10. CDR1 LGHNT and CDR2 FRNRAP come from the germline V gene. The CDR3 is 18 amino acids. The CDR3 DNA is TGTGCTAGTGGTTTGCCCCGGGACCAGCGGGAGGACACCGGGGAGCTGTTTTTT. Translated, it gives CASGLPRDQREDTGELFF.

The V gene is TRBV11-1, the J gene TRBJ1-2, with no clear D. The CDR3 length is 14 residues. CDR1 and CDR2 (germline): SGHAT, FQDESV (reference sequence). The V and J ends lost 2 bases and 2 bases respectively, with 9 bases between them. The CDR3 DNA follows: TGTGCCAGCAGCTTAACCGGGGTAAACTATGGCTACACCTTC. It is translated as CASSLTGVNYGYTF.

The V and J genes are TRBV28 and TRBJ1-2; D is possibly TRBD1 (6 bases). V dropped 4 bases and J dropped 1 base, with 10 bases sitting between them. There are 14 residues in the CDR3. The germline gives CDR1 MDHEN, CDR2 SYDVKM. CDR3 in DNA: TGTGCCAGCAGTTCCGGGACACTTAACTATGGCTACACCTTC. Its protein product is CASSSGTLNYGYTF.

This clone has a handful of counts. The chain couples TRBV10-1 to TRBJ2-1; the D gene is possibly TRBD1 (5 bases). The V and J ends lost 3 bases and 5 bases respectively, with 8 bases between them. Germline V gene data show CDR1 as WNHNN and CDR2 as SYGVQD (reference sequence). The CDR3 consists of 13 residues. CDR3 amino acids: CASSEIQDNEQFF. The CDR3 bases are TGCGCCAGCAGTGAAATACAGGACAATGAGCAGTTCTTC.

Written as DNA, the CDR3 is TGCGCCAGCAGCTTGTCTGGCGGGGACACAGATACGCAGTATTTT. Its translation: CASSLSGGDTDTQYF. The chain couples TRBV5-1 to TRBJ2-3, with a tentative D call TRBD2 (6 bases). There are 15 residues in the CDR3. Trimming removed 1 base at V and 2 bases at J, with 11 bases between. CDR1 and CDR2 (germline): SGHRS, YFSETQ.

This chain links TRBV30 with TRBJ1-3; D is perhaps TRBD1 (6 bases). CDR1 is GTSNPN and CDR2 is SVGIG in the germline V gene (reference sequence). The CDR3 is 15 residues long. The V end was cut by 2 bases, the J end by 0 bases, with 11 bases between. CDR3 sequence: CAWSFTGSSGNTIYF. CDR3 in DNA: TGTGCCTGGAGTTTTACAGGGAGCTCTGGAAACACCATATATTTT.

This clone was seen a handful of times. V is TRBV6-6 and J is TRBJ1-1, with TRBD1 matching over 7 bases. Germline CDR1 and CDR2: MNHNY and SVGAGI (reference sequence). The CDR3 extends over 14 amino acids. V trimming: 6 bases; J trimming: 5 bases; junction bases outside the gene matches: 9. Here the CDR3 DNA reads TGTGCCAGCAGGTACGACGACAGGGAGACTGAAGCTTTCTTT. This gives the protein CASRYDDRETEAFF.

V is TRBV28 and J is TRBJ2-7, with 8 bases identical to TRBD1. Trimming took 9 bases from V and 5 from J; bases not matched to a gene: 9. The CDR3 is made up of 13 amino acids. The germline V gene encodes CDR1 MDHEN and CDR2 SYDVKM. The CDR3 region has the DNA TGTGCCAGTAGACGGACAGGGCTCCACGAGCAGTACTTC. This sequence encodes CASRRTGLHEQYF.

With regard to this clone: This likely comes from a read error, as the CDR3 has no conserved phenylalanine or tryptophan at its end. No DNA is shown, since the ends of the CDR3 on it are uncertain; the CDR3 is the one TCRdb lists. The V and J genes are TRBV6-5 and TRBJ1-2; the D call TRBD1 from the table was never checked on the DNA. Both ends counted, the CDR3 spans 15 residues. Per the germline V gene, CDR1 is MNHEY and CDR2 is SVGAGI. The CDR3 region is CASSSRSGTGGMSLL.

The V call is TRBV27, the J call TRBJ1-5; D is unresolved. V lost 1 base to trimming and J lost 4 bases, with 5 bases between them. The CDR3 contains 13 residues. Looked up from germline, CDR1 is MNHEY and CDR2 is SMNVEV (reference sequence). CDR3 loop: CASSLFSNQPQHF. For the CDR3, the DNA is TGTGCCAGCAGTTTATTCAGTAATCAGCCCCAGCATTTT.

This rearrangement joins TRBV19 to TRBJ2-1, with a possible D match to TRBD2 (7 bases). Germline CDR1 and CDR2: LNHDA and SQIVND (reference sequence). This CDR3 contains 15 residues. Trimming removed 1 base from V and 5 bases from J, with 12 bases in between. The CDR3 is CASSIVGGGNNEQFF. The DNA of the CDR3 is TGTGCCAGTAGTATAGTGGGAGGGGGGAACAATGAGCAGTTCTTC.

The gene calls are TRBV25-1 and TRBJ2-7, with D possibly TRBD1 on 5 matching bases. The V end was cut by 2 bases, the J end by 1 base, with 9 bases between. Germline V gene sequence: CDR1 MGHDK, CDR2 SYGVNS. The CDR3 runs to 14 residues. The CDR3: CASSEDSWSYEQYF. The CDR3, as DNA: TGTGCCAGCAGTGAAGACAGTTGGTCCTACGAGCAGTACTTC.